This TCR beta chain was documented in a study of control samples from healthy donors and cancer patients. The assay was immunoSEQ multiplex PCR, and TCRdb's table has in-frame clones only and misses some. The data show tens of thousands of clones, roughly 91% seen once. CDR1 is SGHRS, CDR2 YFSETQ, per germline. The CDR3 sequence is 15 residues long. J gave up 7 bases and V 0 bases, and 8 bases lay outside the gene matches. This sequence was found in a man over 45 in good health. This chain joins TRBV5-1 and TRBJ2-7; 9 bases map to TRBD2. The specimen was blood. CDR3 DNA: TGCGCCAGCAGCTTGGGGACTAGCGCGGGTCGGGAGCAGTACTTC. Protein product: CASSLGTSAGREQYF.